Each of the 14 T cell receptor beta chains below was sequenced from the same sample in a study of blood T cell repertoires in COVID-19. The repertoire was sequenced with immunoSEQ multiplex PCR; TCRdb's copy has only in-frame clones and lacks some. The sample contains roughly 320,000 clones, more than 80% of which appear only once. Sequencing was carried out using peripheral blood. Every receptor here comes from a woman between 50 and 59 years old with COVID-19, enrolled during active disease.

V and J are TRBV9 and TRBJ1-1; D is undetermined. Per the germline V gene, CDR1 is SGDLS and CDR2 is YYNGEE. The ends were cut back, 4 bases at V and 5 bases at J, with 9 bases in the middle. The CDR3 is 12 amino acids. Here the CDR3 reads CASSPGETEAFF. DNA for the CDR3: TGTGCCAGCAGCCCCGGGGAGACTGAAGCTTTCTTT.

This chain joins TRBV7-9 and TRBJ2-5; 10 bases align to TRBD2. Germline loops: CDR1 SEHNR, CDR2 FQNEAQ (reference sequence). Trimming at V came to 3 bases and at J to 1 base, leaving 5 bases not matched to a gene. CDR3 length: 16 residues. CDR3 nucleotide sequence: TGTGCCAGCAGCTTTCTAGCGGGAGCCTTCCAAGAGACCCAGTACTTC. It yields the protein CASSFLAGAFQETQYF.

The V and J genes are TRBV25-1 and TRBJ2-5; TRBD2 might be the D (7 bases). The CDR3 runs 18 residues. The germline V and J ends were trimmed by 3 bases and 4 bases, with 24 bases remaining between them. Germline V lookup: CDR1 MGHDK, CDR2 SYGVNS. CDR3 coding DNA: TGTGCCAGCAGTGAGGGGACACCGAGCGGGAAGAGACTAGAGACCCAGTACTTC. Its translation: CASSEGTPSGKRLETQYF.

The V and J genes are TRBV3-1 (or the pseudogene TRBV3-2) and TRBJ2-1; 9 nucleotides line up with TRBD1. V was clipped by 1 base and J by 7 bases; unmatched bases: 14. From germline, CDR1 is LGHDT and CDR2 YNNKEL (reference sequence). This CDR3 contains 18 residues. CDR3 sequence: CASSQVGIGTGSWNEQFF. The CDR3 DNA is TGTGCCAGCAGCCAAGTAGGGATTGGGACAGGGTCTTGGAATGAGCAGTTCTTC.

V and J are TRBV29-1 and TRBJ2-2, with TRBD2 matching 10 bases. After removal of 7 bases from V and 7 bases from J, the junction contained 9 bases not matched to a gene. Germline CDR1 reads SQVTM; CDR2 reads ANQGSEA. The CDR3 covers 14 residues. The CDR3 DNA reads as TGCAGCGGGGGATCGGGACTAGCGAGCGGGGAGCTGTTTTTT. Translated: CSGGSGLASGELFF.

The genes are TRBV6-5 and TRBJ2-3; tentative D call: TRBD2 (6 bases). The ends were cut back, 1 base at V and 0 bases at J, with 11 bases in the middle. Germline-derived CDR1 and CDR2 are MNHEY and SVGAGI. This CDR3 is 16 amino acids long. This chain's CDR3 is CASSYWGDSSTDTQYF. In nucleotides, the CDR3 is TGTGCCAGCAGTTACTGGGGGGACTCTAGCACAGATACGCAGTATTTT.

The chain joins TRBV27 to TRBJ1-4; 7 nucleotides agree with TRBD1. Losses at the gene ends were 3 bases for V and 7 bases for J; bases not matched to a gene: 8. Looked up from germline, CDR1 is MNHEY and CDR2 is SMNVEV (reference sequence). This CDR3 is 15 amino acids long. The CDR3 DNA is TGTGCCAGCAGTTTCATACAGGGGTCAGGTGAAAAACTGTTTTTT. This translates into CASSFIQGSGEKLFF.

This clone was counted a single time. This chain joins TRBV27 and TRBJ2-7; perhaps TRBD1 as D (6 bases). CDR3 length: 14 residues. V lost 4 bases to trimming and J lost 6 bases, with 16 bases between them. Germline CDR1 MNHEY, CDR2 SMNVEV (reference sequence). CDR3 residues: CASSYETGRGEQYF. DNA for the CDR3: TGTGCCAGCAGTTACGAGACAGGACGGGGCGAGCAGTACTTC.

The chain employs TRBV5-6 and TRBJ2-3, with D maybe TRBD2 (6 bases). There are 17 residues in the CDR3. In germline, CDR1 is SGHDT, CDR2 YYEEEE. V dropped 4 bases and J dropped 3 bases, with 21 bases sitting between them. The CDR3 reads CASSVDVGGVRTDTQYF. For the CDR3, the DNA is TGTGCCAGCAGCGTCGATGTGGGCGGGGTTAGGACAGATACGCAGTATTTT.

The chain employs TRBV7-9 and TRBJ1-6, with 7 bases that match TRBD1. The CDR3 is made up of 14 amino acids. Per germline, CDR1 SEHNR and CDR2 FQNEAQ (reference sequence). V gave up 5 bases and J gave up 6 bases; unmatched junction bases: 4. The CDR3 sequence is CASSTGDSNSPLHF. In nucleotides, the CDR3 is TGTGCCAGCAGCACCGGGGACAGTAATTCACCCCTCCACTTT.

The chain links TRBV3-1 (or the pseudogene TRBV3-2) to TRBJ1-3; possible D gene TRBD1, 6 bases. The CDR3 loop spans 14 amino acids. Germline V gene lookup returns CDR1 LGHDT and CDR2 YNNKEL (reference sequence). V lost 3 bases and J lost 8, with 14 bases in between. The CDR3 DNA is TGTGCCAGCAGCCAGGGACCGGGACATCACACCATATATTTT. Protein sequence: CASSQGPGHHTIYF.

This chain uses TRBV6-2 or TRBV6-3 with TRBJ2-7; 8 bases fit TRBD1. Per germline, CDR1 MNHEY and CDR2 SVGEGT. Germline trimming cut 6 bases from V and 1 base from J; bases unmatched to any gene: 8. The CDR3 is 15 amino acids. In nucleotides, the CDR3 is TGTGCCAGCAGCTGGAGCCAGGGGGCATCCTACGAGCAGTACTTC. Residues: CASSWSQGASYEQYF.

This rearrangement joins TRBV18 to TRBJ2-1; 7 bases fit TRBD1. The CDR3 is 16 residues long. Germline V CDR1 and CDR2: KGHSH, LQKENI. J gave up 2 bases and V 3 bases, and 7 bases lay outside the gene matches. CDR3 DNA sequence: TGTGCCAGCTCACCCCGTACGGGACAGACCTACAATGAGCAGTTCTTC. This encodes CASSPRTGQTYNEQFF.

The CDR3 loop reads CASSLRLGTGGLDTEAFF. In DNA, the CDR3 is TGTGCCAGCAGCTTAAGGTTGGGGACAGGGGGATTGGACACTGAAGCTTTCTTT. The chain links TRBV7-9 to TRBJ1-1; 11 bases match TRBD1. J was trimmed by 3 bases and V by 2 bases; bases with no gene match: 11. The CDR3 is 18 residues long. Germline lookup yields CDR1 SEHNR and CDR2 FQNEAQ (reference sequence). Full variable domain (rest looked up from reference TRBV7-9 and TRBJ1-1): DTGVSQNPRHKITKRGQNVTFRCDPISEHNRLYWYRQTLGQGPEFLTYFQNEAQLEKSRLLSDRFSAERPKGSFSTLEIQRTEQGDSAMYLCASSLRLGTGGLDTEAFFGQGTRLTVV.